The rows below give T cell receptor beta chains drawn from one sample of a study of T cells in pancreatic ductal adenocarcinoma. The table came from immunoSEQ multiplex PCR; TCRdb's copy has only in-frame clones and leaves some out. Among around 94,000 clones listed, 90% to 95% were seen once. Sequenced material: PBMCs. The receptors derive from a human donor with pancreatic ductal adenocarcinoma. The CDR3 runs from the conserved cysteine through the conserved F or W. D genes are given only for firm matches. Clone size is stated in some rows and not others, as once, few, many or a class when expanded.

DNA: TGTGCCTGGAAGAGGGGGCCCCGAGGGACCCAGTACTTC; CDR3: CAWKRGPRGTQYF; D: TRBD1; J: TRBJ2-5; length: 13; V: TRBV30; size: NA
DNA: TGTGCCAGCAGTAGCGTTCGAGGTAGCACAGATACGCAGTATTTT; CDR3: CASSSVRGSTDTQYF; D: NA; J: TRBJ2-3; length: 15; V: TRBV11-2; size: NA
DNA: TGCGCCAGCAGCTCCACAGGTGCCCAGGAAGAGACCCAGTACTTC; CDR3: CASSSTGAQEETQYF; D: NA; J: TRBJ2-5; length: 15; V: TRBV5-1; size: NA
DNA: TGTGCCAGCAGCTCCACTGGGACTAGCCCGATGGTCATCGAGCAGTTCTTC; CDR3: CASSSTGTSPMVIEQFF; D: TRBD2; J: TRBJ2-1; length: 17; V: TRBV7-3; size: NA
DNA: TGTGCCAGCAGTTTAGGGTACAGGTACACAGATACGCAGTATTTT; CDR3: CASSLGYRYTDTQYF; D: NA; J: TRBJ2-3; length: 15; V: TRBV27; size: NA
DNA: TGTGCCAGCAGCGTACAGGCAGGGCTTCGGAGTGGCTACACCTTC; CDR3: CASSVQAGLRSGYTF; D: NA; J: TRBJ1-2; length: 15; V: TRBV9; size: NA
DNA: TGTGCCAGCAGTTGGGGGACACTCAGCTCCTACGAGCAGTACTTC; CDR3: CASSWGTLSSYEQYF; D: NA; J: TRBJ2-7; length: 15; V: TRBV28; size: NA
DNA: TGTGCCAGCAAAAGGGACAGGGTATACACTGAAGCTTTCTTT; CDR3: CASKRDRVYTEAFF; D: TRBD1; J: TRBJ1-1; length: 14; V: TRBV6-6; size: NA
DNA: TGTGCCAGCAGCCCCCACGGTATTCGCTACGAGCAGTACTTC; CDR3: CASSPHGIRYEQYF; D: NA; J: TRBJ2-7; length: 14; V: TRBV7-8; size: once
DNA: TGCGCCAGCAGACCTAGCGGGATAGACTGGGACACCGGGGAGCTGTTTTTT; CDR3: CASRPSGIDWDTGELFF; D: TRBD2; J: TRBJ2-2; length: 17; V: TRBV10-1; size: NA
DNA: TGTGCCAGCAGCTTTGGGGGCAGGGGCAATCAGCCCCAGCATTTT; CDR3: CASSFGGRGNQPQHF; D: NA; J: TRBJ1-5; length: 15; V: TRBV7-9; size: NA
DNA: TGTGCCAGCAGCCAATGGAGTCTGAGCACTGAAGCTTTCTTT; CDR3: CASSQWSLSTEAFF; D: NA; J: TRBJ1-1; length: 14; V: TRBV16; size: NA
DNA: TGTGCCAGCAGCCCTCGGACTAGCGGGTTCCTTGGGACCCAGTACTTC; CDR3: CASSPRTSGFLGTQYF; D: TRBD2; J: TRBJ2-5; length: 16; V: TRBV11-2; size: NA
DNA: TGCAGCGCCTCCATCGGACTAGCACCCGGGGAGCTGTTTTTT; CDR3: CSASIGLAPGELFF; D: TRBD2; J: TRBJ2-2; length: 14; V: TRBV29-1; size: NA
DNA: TGTGCCAGCAGCTTCCAAGGAGAGGAGACCCAGTACTTC; CDR3: CASSFQGEETQYF; D: NA; J: TRBJ2-5; length: 13; V: TRBV11-2; size: NA
DNA: TGTGCCAGCAGTGAAGCCGCTAGCGGGAGTTCAGATACGCAGTATTTT; CDR3: CASSEAASGSSDTQYF; D: TRBD2; J: TRBJ2-3; length: 16; V: TRBV2; size: NA
DNA: TGTGCCAGCAGCTTACTACTAGAAGGAACCGGGGAGCTGTTTTTT; CDR3: CASSLLLEGTGELFF; D: NA; J: TRBJ2-2; length: 15; V: TRBV7-8; size: NA
DNA: TGTGCCAGCAGTCCTGCTAGCATAATGGATACGCAGTATTTT; CDR3: CASSPASIMDTQYF; D: NA; J: TRBJ2-3; length: 14; V: TRBV25-1; size: NA
DNA: TGTGCCAGCAGTTGGACAAGCCCTGGAAACACCATATATTTT; CDR3: CASSWTSPGNTIYF; D: NA; J: TRBJ1-3; length: 14; V: TRBV28; size: NA
DNA: TGCGCCAGCAGCCTAAAGGAGGGAGGGGGCACAGATACGCAGTATTTT; CDR3: CASSLKEGGGTDTQYF; D: TRBD2; J: TRBJ2-3; length: 16; V: TRBV5-1; size: NA
DNA: TGTGCCAGCTCACCAGGGCAGGGGGTCGAGCAGTACTTC; CDR3: CASSPGQGVEQYF; D: TRBD1; J: TRBJ2-7; length: 13; V: TRBV18; size: NA
DNA: TGTGCCAGCAGCTTAACGCAGGATGGGACCCAGTACTTC; CDR3: CASSLTQDGTQYF; D: NA; J: TRBJ2-5; length: 13; V: TRBV11-2; size: NA
DNA: TGTGCCAGCAGCGTCAGCGGGCCCGGGGAGCTGTTTTTT; CDR3: CASSVSGPGELFF; D: NA; J: TRBJ2-2; length: 13; V: TRBV9; size: few
DNA: TGTGCCTGGAGTGTAGGGACAGGGCTACCAAATCAGCCCCAGCATTTT; CDR3: CAWSVGTGLPNQPQHF; D: TRBD1; J: TRBJ1-5; length: 16; V: TRBV30; size: NA
DNA: TGTGCCAGCATTACCGGCCGCGGGAGCTACGAGCAGTACTTC; CDR3: CASITGRGSYEQYF; D: TRBD2; J: TRBJ2-7; length: 14; V: TRBV2; size: NA
DNA: TGTGCCAGCGCACCCGGGACAGCCGGCAATGAGCAGTTCTTC; CDR3: CASAPGTAGNEQFF; D: TRBD1; J: TRBJ2-1; length: 14; V: TRBV6-1; size: once
DNA: TGCGCCAGCAGCGCGGGACTAGCGGGTATTGAGCAGTTCTTC; CDR3: CASSAGLAGIEQFF; D: TRBD2; J: TRBJ2-1; length: 14; V: TRBV5-1; size: NA
DNA: TGTGCCAGCAGTTACTCACAGGGCACTGAAGCTTTCTTT; CDR3: CASSYSQGTEAFF; D: NA; J: TRBJ1-1; length: 13; V: TRBV6-5; size: NA
DNA: TGTGCCAGCAGCGTAGGGACAGGAGAACCTTTCGAGCAGTACTTC; CDR3: CASSVGTGEPFEQYF; D: TRBD1; J: TRBJ2-7; length: 15; V: TRBV9; size: NA
DNA: TGTGCCAGCAGCACGGGACAGGCCTTAGAGACCCAGTACTTC; CDR3: CASSTGQALETQYF; D: TRBD1; J: TRBJ2-5; length: 14; V: TRBV5-4; size: NA
DNA: TGTGCCAGCAGTCCGAGGGACGAGCAGTACTTC; CDR3: CASSPRDEQYF; D: NA; J: TRBJ2-7; length: 11; V: TRBV18; size: NA
DNA: TGCGCCAGCAGCTTGGGACAGAATCAAGAGACCCAGTACTTC; CDR3: CASSLGQNQETQYF; D: NA; J: TRBJ2-5; length: 14; V: TRBV5-1; size: NA
DNA: TGCGCCAGCAGCCCTGGGACAGGAACGGGGGAGCAGTACTTC; CDR3: CASSPGTGTGEQYF; D: TRBD1; J: TRBJ2-7; length: 14; V: TRBV5-1; size: NA
DNA: TGCGCCAGCACCCCGAGGAACACCGGGGAGCTGTTTTTT; CDR3: CASTPRNTGELFF; D: NA; J: TRBJ2-2; length: 13; V: TRBV5-1; size: NA
DNA: TGTGCCTGGGCTGGACAGAACTATGGCTACACCTTC; CDR3: CAWAGQNYGYTF; D: NA; J: TRBJ1-2; length: 12; V: TRBV30; size: NA
DNA: TGTGCCAGCAGTTACTCGTCGACAGATACCGGGGAGCTGTTTTTT; CDR3: CASSYSSTDTGELFF; D: NA; J: TRBJ2-2; length: 15; V: TRBV6-5; size: NA
DNA: TGTGCCTGGAGTGTACGGGGGACTAGTGTCACCGGGGAGCTGTTTTTT; CDR3: CAWSVRGTSVTGELFF; D: TRBD2; J: TRBJ2-2; length: 16; V: TRBV30; size: NA
DNA: TGCGCCAGCAGCTTGTTCGGCGGGAGGAATGAGCAGTTCTTC; CDR3: CASSLFGGRNEQFF; D: TRBD2; J: TRBJ2-1; length: 14; V: TRBV5-1; size: NA
DNA: TGCGCCAGCAGCCATAGTCGGGACAGGGGGCTTGGCTACACCTTC; CDR3: CASSHSRDRGLGYTF; D: TRBD1; J: TRBJ1-2; length: 15; V: TRBV4-1; size: NA
DNA: TGTGCCAGTGGGCGCACTGGGGCCAACGTCCTGACTTTC; CDR3: CASGRTGANVLTF; D: NA; J: TRBJ2-6; length: 13; V: TRBV7-9; size: NA
DNA: TGTGCCAGCAGCCCAACCGGGACTAACTCCTACGAGCAGTACTTC; CDR3: CASSPTGTNSYEQYF; D: TRBD2; J: TRBJ2-7; length: 15; V: TRBV7-2; size: NA
DNA: TGTGCCATCAGTGAGTCGCTTCAAGGAGCCTATGGCTACACCTTC; CDR3: CAISESLQGAYGYTF; D: NA; J: TRBJ1-2; length: 15; V: TRBV10-3; size: NA
DNA: TGTGCCACGGGGACAAGCGCCTACGAGCAGTACTTC; CDR3: CATGTSAYEQYF; D: NA; J: TRBJ2-7; length: 12; V: TRBV10-3; size: NA
DNA: TGTGCCAGTAGTATATCAGGCCCGGGAGGTGGCAATCAGCCCCAGCATTTT; CDR3: CASSISGPGGGNQPQHF; D: NA; J: TRBJ1-5; length: 17; V: TRBV19; size: NA
DNA: TGTGCCAGCAGTTACCTCTATGAGCAGTTCTTC; CDR3: CASSYLYEQFF; D: NA; J: TRBJ2-1; length: 11; V: TRBV6-5; size: NA
DNA: TGCGCCAGCAGTCAATCCCGGCTCCTTCCGGGACTTGGGAAGACCGACGAGCAGTACTTC; CDR3: CASSQSRLLPGLGKTDEQYF; D: NA; J: TRBJ2-7; length: 20; V: TRBV23-1; size: NA
DNA: TGCGCCAGCAGCCCCCCGGGTAGCGGGAAAATTGGCAGCTCCTACGAGCAGTACTTC; CDR3: CASSPPGSGKIGSSYEQYF; D: TRBD2; J: TRBJ2-7; length: 19; V: TRBV5-1; size: NA
DNA: TGTGCCAGCAGCTTAGCGCGGGAAGAGACCCAGTACTTC; CDR3: CASSLAREETQYF; D: NA; J: TRBJ2-5; length: 13; V: TRBV7-6; size: NA
DNA: TGCGCCAGCAGCTTATCTAGCGGGAGCCTCGAGCAGTACTTC; CDR3: CASSLSSGSLEQYF; D: TRBD2; J: TRBJ2-7; length: 14; V: TRBV5-1; size: NA
DNA: TGTGCCAGCAGCTTGAAGAGTTATTACACAGATACGCAGTATTTT; CDR3: CASSLKSYYTDTQYF; D: NA; J: TRBJ2-3; length: 15; V: TRBV5-5; size: NA
DNA: TGTGCCAGCAGTTCCCATTTTGGCAGAAGCTCCTACGAGCAGTACTTC; CDR3: CASSSHFGRSSYEQYF; D: NA; J: TRBJ2-7; length: 16; V: TRBV28; size: NA
DNA: TGTGCCAGCAGCGGATCCCGGGGGAACTACGAGCAGTACTTC; CDR3: CASSGSRGNYEQYF; D: NA; J: TRBJ2-7; length: 14; V: TRBV9; size: NA
DNA: TGTGCCAGCAGCTTCTGGGCGGAAAAACTGTTTTTT; CDR3: CASSFWAEKLFF; D: NA; J: TRBJ1-4; length: 12; V: TRBV13; size: NA
DNA: TGTGCCAGTAGTATACGGTTTAGCATTAATGAGCAGTTCTTC; CDR3: CASSIRFSINEQFF; D: NA; J: TRBJ2-1; length: 14; V: TRBV19; size: NA
DNA: TGTGCCTGGAGTACTAGTTCACCCCTCCACTTT; CDR3: CAWSTSSPLHF; D: NA; J: TRBJ1-6; length: 11; V: TRBV30; size: NA
DNA: TGTGCCAGCAGTTTTTCCGGGGACACTGAAGCTTTCTTT; CDR3: CASSFSGDTEAFF; D: NA; J: TRBJ1-1; length: 13; V: TRBV6-6; size: NA